Presented here are 16 T cell receptor beta chains from one specimen sequenced in a study of control samples from healthy donors and cancer patients. Assay used: immunoSEQ multiplex PCR; TCRdb lists only in-frame clones, some missing. The sample lists 150,000 to 200,000 clones, 90% to 95% occurring once. Source material: blood. Receptors were obtained from a woman aged 25 to 45 in good health.

The chain has TRBV6-1 and TRBJ1-1; no clear D gene. This CDR3 is 13 amino acids long. V lost 2 bases, J lost 4 bases, and 8 bases lay in between. Per germline, CDR1 MNHNS and CDR2 SASEGT. CDR3 nucleotides: TGTGCCAGCAGTGAACTCGACGGCACTGAAGCTTTCTTT. It yields the protein CASSELDGTEAFF.

The chain employs TRBV5-1 and TRBJ1-2; weak D call: TRBD1 (6 bases). The CDR3 sequence is 12 residues long. CDR1 and CDR2 from the germline V gene are SGHRS and YFSETQ. Trimming took 2 bases from V and 5 from J, leaving 7 bases between them. CDR3 nucleotide sequence: TGCGCCAGCAGCTTAGGGGGGTATGGCTACACCTTC. Protein sequence: CASSLGGYGYTF.

The rearrangement uses TRBV11-3 and TRBJ2-1, with TRBD2 as a possible D gene (5 bases). The CDR3 covers 16 residues. V was pared by 0 bases and J by 12 bases, with 21 bases between. Germline V gene data show CDR1 as SGHNT and CDR2 as YENEEA. This chain's CDR3 is CASSLDYGVTSNPQFF. For the CDR3, the DNA is TGTGCCAGCAGCTTAGATTACGGGGTTACCTCTAATCCGCAGTTCTTC.

A word on this clone: Other DNA sequences in this sample translate to the same CDR3. The chain couples TRBV5-1 to TRBJ1-4, with D unclear. This CDR3 comprises 15 residues. V lost 0 bases, J lost 3 bases, and 9 bases lay in between. Germline CDR1 is SGHRS and CDR2 is YFSETQ. CDR3 region: CASSLGVGSNEKLFF. The CDR3 DNA reads as TGCGCCAGCAGCTTGGGAGTCGGTTCTAATGAAAAACTGTTTTTT.

Worth noting for this clone: The sample contains more than one DNA sequence encoding this CDR3. This chain joins TRBV5-1 and TRBJ1-5; the D is unclear. Trimming removed 0 bases from V and 0 bases from J, with 4 bases in between. The V gene's germline CDR1 is SGHRS and CDR2 YFSETQ. The CDR3 contains 14 residues. DNA for the CDR3: TGCGCCAGCAGCTTGGGGGGTAGCAATCAGCCCCAGCATTTT. Translated: CASSLGGSNQPQHF.

V is TRBV6-2 or TRBV6-3 and J is TRBJ2-7, with a weak D call TRBD2 (5 bases). From germline, CDR1 is MNHEY and CDR2 SVGEGT. The CDR3 contains 14 residues. Trimming took 1 base from V and 1 from J, leaving 8 bases between them. CDR3 in DNA: TGTGCCAGCAGTTACTATAGCGATTCCTACGAGCAGTACTTC. Its protein is CASSYYSDSYEQYF.

The chain has TRBV7-3 and TRBJ1-1, with 9 positions matching TRBD1. The germline V gene encodes CDR1 SGHTA and CDR2 FQGTGA. The CDR3 is 15 amino acids. V dropped 3 bases and J dropped 3; count of bases not matched to a gene: 5. CDR3 protein: CASSLTGGIDTEAFF. The CDR3 DNA sequence: TGTGCCAGCAGCTTGACAGGGGGGATTGACACTGAAGCTTTCTTT.

The rearrangement joins TRBV20-1 to TRBJ1-1, with 7 positions matching TRBD1. Germline V gene sequence: CDR1 DFQATT, CDR2 SNEGSKA (reference sequence). V lost 3 bases to trimming and J lost 0 bases; unmatched junction nucleotides: 4. The CDR3 has 14 amino acids. The chain's CDR3 is CSASRQGMNTEAFF. CDR3 nucleotides: TGCAGTGCTAGTCGACAGGGAATGAACACTGAAGCTTTCTTT.

CDR3 amino acids: CASSLRQGSIETQYF. As DNA, the CDR3 is TGTGCCAGCAGCCTCCGACAGGGGAGTATAGAGACCCAGTACTTC. The V call is TRBV7-9, the J call TRBJ2-5, with 8 positions matching TRBD1. This CDR3 is 15 amino acids long. Per the germline V gene, CDR1 is SEHNR and CDR2 is FQNEAQ (reference sequence). The J segment lost 4 bases and the V segment lost 5 bases, leaving 9 bases of the junction unmatched.

This clone was picked up one time. The rearrangement links TRBV7-9 to TRBJ1-1; 10 bases match TRBD1. The CDR3 length is 15 residues. Germline V gene data show CDR1 as SEHNR and CDR2 as FQNEAQ (reference sequence). V lost 5 bases to trimming and J lost 5 bases; unmatched junction nucleotides: 8. The CDR3: CASSPRQGAYTEAFF. The CDR3 DNA is TGTGCCAGCAGCCCCCGACAGGGGGCATATACTGAAGCTTTCTTT.

V usage is TRBV6-5 and J usage is TRBJ1-4; D gene ambiguous. The germline CDR1 and CDR2 sequences are MNHEY and SVGAGI. The V end lost 2 bases, the J end lost 4 bases, and 11 bases lay between the germline ends. The CDR3 consists of 15 residues. The chain's CDR3 is CASSYSRRNNEKLFF. Here the CDR3 DNA reads TGTGCCAGCAGTTACAGCCGACGGAATAATGAAAAACTGTTTTTT.

This chain links TRBV18 with TRBJ1-1, with 7 bases fitting TRBD1. The CDR3 runs to 15 residues. Germline V CDR1 and CDR2: KGHSH, LQKENI. After removal of 3 bases from V and 1 base from J, the junction contained 5 bases not matched to a gene. Written as DNA, the CDR3 is TGTGCCAGCTCACCGAGAGACAGGGCGAACACTGAAGCTTTCTTT. Its protein is CASSPRDRANTEAFF. Using reference TRBV18 and TRBJ1-1 for the parts outside the CDR3, the full variable domain is NAGVMQNPRHLVRRRGQEARLRCSPMKGHSHVYWYRQLPEEGLKFMVYLQKENIIDESGMPKERFSAEFPKEGPSILRIQQVVRGDSAAYFCASSPRDRANTEAFFGQGTRLTVV.

The chain employs TRBV7-6 and TRBJ2-7, with D possibly being TRBD1 or TRBD2 (6 bases each). This CDR3 has 13 residues. V lost 1 base, J lost 4 bases, and 8 bases lay in between. Germline V CDR1 and CDR2: SGHVS, FNYEAQ. The CDR3 DNA is TGTGCCAGCAGCTTAGAGGGGGGTTACGAGCAGTACTTC. Amino acid sequence: CASSLEGGYEQYF.

The rearrangement links TRBV18 to TRBJ2-2; 9 bases align to TRBD1. The length of the CDR3 is 15 residues. Per the germline V gene, CDR1 is KGHSH and CDR2 is LQKENI. Losses at the gene ends were 5 bases for V and 4 bases for J; bases not matched to a gene: 5. The CDR3 nucleotides are TGTGCCAGCTCAGGAGTGACAGGGGGCACCGGGGAGCTGTTTTTT. It specifies CASSGVTGGTGELFF.

Comment on this clone: This specimen includes other DNA sequences encoding the same CDR3. The chain recombines TRBV18 with TRBJ1-2, with D perhaps TRBD1 (6 bases). The germline V and J ends were trimmed by 2 bases and 4 bases, with 8 bases remaining between them. Germline CDR1 reads KGHSH; CDR2 reads LQKENI. CDR3 length: 13 residues. This CDR3 reads CASSPTGSYGYTF. The CDR3, as DNA: TGTGCCAGCTCACCAACAGGGAGCTATGGCTACACCTTC.

The chain couples TRBV11-3 to TRBJ2-1, with 8 bases fitting TRBD2. Germline V CDR1 and CDR2: SGHNT, YENEEA. Trimming removed 6 bases from V and 0 bases from J; junction bases left unmatched: 7. The CDR3 has 16 amino acids. The CDR3 DNA reads as TGTGCCAGCAGTGAGACCGGGACTAGCTCCTACAATGAGCAGTTCTTC. It yields the protein CASSETGTSSYNEQFF.